This T cell receptor beta chain was observed in a study of blood T cells in healthy people across ages. The second PCR ran roughly 6 to 11 cycles with a sample-barcoded 5' primer and J-beta primers. TCRdb processed the 5' RACE reads anew with MiXCR; each CDR3 protein has one entry. The sample includes some 640,000 distinct CDR3 sequences, approximately 30% seen only once; the top ten take 15% to 18%. There are 18 residues in the CDR3. Germline CDR1 MNHEY, CDR2 SVGAGI. Regarding this clonotype: Being one base from a much bigger clone, this may be a read error.

Specimen: blood. This chain uses TRBV6-5 with TRBJ2-1; D tentatively fits TRBD1 or TRBD2 (6 bases each). The better agreement between TRBJ2-7 and the DNA end casts doubt on the J call. This receptor was obtained from a woman of 80 years or more in good health. The CDR3 DNA reads as TGTGCCAGCAGTTACACGGGGGCGATACAAGGGGGGAACAATGAGCAGTACTTC. This gives the protein CASSYTGAIQGGNNEQYF.